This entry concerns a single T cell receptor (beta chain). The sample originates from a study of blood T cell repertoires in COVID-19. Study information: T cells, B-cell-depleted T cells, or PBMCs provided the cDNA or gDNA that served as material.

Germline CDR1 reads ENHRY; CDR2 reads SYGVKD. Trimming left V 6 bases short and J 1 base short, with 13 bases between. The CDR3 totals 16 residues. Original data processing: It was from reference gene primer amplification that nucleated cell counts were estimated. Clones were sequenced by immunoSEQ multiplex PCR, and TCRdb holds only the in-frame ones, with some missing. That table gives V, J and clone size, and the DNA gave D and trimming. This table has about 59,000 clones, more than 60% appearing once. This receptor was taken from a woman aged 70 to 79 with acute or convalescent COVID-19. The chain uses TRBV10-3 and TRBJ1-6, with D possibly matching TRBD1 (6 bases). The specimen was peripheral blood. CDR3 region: CAIRDSGGSYNSPLHF. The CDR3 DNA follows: TGTGCCATCAGGGACAGCGGTGGGTCCTATAATTCACCCCTCCACTTT.